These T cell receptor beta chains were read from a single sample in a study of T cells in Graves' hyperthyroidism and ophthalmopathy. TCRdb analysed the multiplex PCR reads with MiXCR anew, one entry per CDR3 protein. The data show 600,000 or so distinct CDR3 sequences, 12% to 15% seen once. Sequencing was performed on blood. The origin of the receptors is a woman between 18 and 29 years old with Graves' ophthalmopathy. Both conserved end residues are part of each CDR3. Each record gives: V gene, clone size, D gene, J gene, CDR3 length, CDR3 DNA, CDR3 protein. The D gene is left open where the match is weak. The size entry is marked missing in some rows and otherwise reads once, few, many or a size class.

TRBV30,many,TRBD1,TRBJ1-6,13,TGTGCCTGGCCACCGGGACAGGGGATGCCCCTCCACTTT,CAWPPGQGMPLHF
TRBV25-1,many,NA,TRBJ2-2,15,TGTGCCAGCAGTGACGACCTTTTGAACACCGGGGAGCTGTTTTTT,CASSDDLLNTGELFF
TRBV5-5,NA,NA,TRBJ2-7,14,TGTGCCAGCAGCTCCTGGGCAGGGAACTACGAGCAGTACTTC,CASSSWAGNYEQYF
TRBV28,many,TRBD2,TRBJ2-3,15,TGTGCCAGCAGTTCTAGCGGGAGTGACTCAGATACGCAGTATTTT,CASSSSGSDSDTQYF
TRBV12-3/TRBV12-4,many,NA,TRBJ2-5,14,TGTGCCAGCAGTTGGGGCCCGATGATGAAGGACCAGTACTTC,CASSWGPMMKDQYF
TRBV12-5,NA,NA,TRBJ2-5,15,TGTGCTAGTAAGGCGGGACGGACAAACCAAGAGACCCAGTACTTC,CASKAGRTNQETQYF
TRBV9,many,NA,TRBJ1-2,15,TGTGCCAGCAGCCCAGGAGGGTCAGCTAACTATGGCTACACCTTC,CASSPGGSANYGYTF
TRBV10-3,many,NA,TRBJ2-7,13,TGTGCCATCAGTATAGAGAACACCTACGAGCAGTACTTC,CAISIENTYEQYF
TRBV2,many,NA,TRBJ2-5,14,TGTGCCAGCAGTGAAAAACCCGGGAAAGAGACCCAGTACTTC,CASSEKPGKETQYF
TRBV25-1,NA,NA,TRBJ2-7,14,TGTGCCAGCAGTGACACAGGGCAGCTCTACGAGCAGTACTTC,CASSDTGQLYEQYF
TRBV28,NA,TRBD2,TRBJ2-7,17,TGTGCCAGCAGTTTACCTGCGGGGGGAGGGTCCTACAATGAGCAGTACTTC,CASSLPAGGGSYNEQYF
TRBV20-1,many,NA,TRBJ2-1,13,TGCAGTGCTAGAGGACTAGAAGTCAATGAGCAGTTCTTC,CSARGLEVNEQFF
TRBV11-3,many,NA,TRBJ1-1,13,TGTGCCATCCTACGCTACATGAACACTGAAGCTTTCTTT,CAILRYMNTEAFF
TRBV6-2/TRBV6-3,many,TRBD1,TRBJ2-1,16,TGTGCCAGCAGTTACTCTCGCCGGGACAGGAGCCCTGAGCAGTTCTTC,CASSYSRRDRSPEQFF
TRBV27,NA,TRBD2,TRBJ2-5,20,TGTGCCAGCAGTTTGAGTCCCAATGCCTTCCGGGCGGGAGGACAAGAGACCCAGTACTTC,CASSLSPNAFRAGGQETQYF
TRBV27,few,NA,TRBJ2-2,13,TGTGCCAGCAGACTTTTGAACACCGGGGAGCTGTTTTTT,CASRLLNTGELFF
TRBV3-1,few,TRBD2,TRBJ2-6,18,TGTGCCAGCAGCCTAGGGACTAGTATTATATCTGGGGCCAACGTCCTGACTTTC,CASSLGTSIISGANVLTF
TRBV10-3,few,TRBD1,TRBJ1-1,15,TGTGCCATCAGCCCCGGGACAGGGGGGAGCACTGAAGCTTTCTTT,CAISPGTGGSTEAFF
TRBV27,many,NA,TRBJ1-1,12,TGTGCCAGCAGTTTTAAGGGCACTGAAGCTTTCTTT,CASSFKGTEAFF
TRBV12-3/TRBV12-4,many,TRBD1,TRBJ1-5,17,TGTGCCAGCAGCCCGGGACAGGGGGCTGGAGGCAATCAGCCCCAGCATTTT,CASSPGQGAGGNQPQHF
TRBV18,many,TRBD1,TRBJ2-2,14,TGTGCCAGTTCCGACAGGGTGAACACCGGGGAGCTGTTTTTT,CASSDRVNTGELFF
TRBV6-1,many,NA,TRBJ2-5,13,TGTGCCAGCAGGAGGACAGTCCAAGAGACCCAGTACTTC,CASRRTVQETQYF
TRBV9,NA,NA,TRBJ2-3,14,TGTGCCAGCAGCGTAGAGGGAGACAGAGATACGCAGTATTTT,CASSVEGDRDTQYF
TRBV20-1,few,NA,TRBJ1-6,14,TGCAGTGGTCGAACCGACCAGGGAAATTCACCCCTCCACTTT,CSGRTDQGNSPLHF
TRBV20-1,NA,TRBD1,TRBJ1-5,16,TGCAGTGCTAGAGTGGACAGGTCGGGACAGACTCAGCCCCGGCATTTT,CSARVDRSGQTQPRHF
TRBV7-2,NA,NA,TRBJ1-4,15,TGTGCCAGCAGCCAAAGAAGCACCTTTAATGAAGAACTGTTTTTT,CASSQRSTFNEELFF
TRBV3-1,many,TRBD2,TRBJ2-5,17,TGTGCCAGCAGCCAAGAGAAGCGGGAGGGCCTCCGGCGGACCCAGTACTTC,CASSQEKREGLRRTQYF
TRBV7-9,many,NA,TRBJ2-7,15,TGTGCCAGCAGCTCCACTTGGACACAGCGGTATGAGCAGTACTTC,CASSSTWTQRYEQYF
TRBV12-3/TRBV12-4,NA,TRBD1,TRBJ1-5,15,TGTGCCAGCAGTCCGGGACAGGGGGACGGGCAGCCCCAGCATTTT,CASSPGQGDGQPQHF
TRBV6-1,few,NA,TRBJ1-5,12,TGTGCCAGCAGAGCAGGGGAATTACGCCAGCATTTT,CASRAGELRQHF
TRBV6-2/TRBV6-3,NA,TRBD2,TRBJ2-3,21,TGTGCCAGCACCAGGCTAGCGGGAGGGTTCTTTAGGGATTATAGAACAGATACGCAGTATTTT,CASTRLAGGFFRDYRTDTQYF
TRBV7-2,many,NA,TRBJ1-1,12,TGTGCCAGCAGCTATACAGGGACTGAAGCTTTCTTT,CASSYTGTEAFF
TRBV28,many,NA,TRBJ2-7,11,TGTGCCAGCAGTTTGTACTACGAGCAGTACTTC,CASSLYYEQYF
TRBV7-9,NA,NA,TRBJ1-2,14,TGTGCCAGCAGCTTAGCCAGGGGAAACTATGACTACACCTTC,CASSLARGNYDYTF
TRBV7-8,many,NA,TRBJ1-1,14,TGTGCCAGCAGCACCCGGAGGGGGTTCACTGAAGCTTTCTTT,CASSTRRGFTEAFF
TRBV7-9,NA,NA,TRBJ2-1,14,TGTGCCAGCAGACGCCCGGACGGGTACAATGAGCAGTTCTTC,CASRRPDGYNEQFF
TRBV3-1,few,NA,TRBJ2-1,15,TGTGCCAGCAGCCAAGGGGAGGCCCGATACAATGAGCAGTTCTTC,CASSQGEARYNEQFF
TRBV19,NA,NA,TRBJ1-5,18,TGTGCCAGTAGTACCTTTACACAGGGACGTTATAGCAATCAGCCCCAGCATTTT,CASSTFTQGRYSNQPQHF
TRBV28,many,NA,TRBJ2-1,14,TGTGCCAGCACCCTAATGGGAAGAAAGGATGAGCAGTTCTTC,CASTLMGRKDEQFF
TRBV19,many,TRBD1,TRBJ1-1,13,TGTGCCAGTAGTCGGGACAGGCTGACTGAAGCTTTCTTT,CASSRDRLTEAFF
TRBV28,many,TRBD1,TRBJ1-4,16,TGTGCCAGCAGTTTAACATCAGGGGGTACTAATGAAAAACTGTTTTTT,CASSLTSGGTNEKLFF
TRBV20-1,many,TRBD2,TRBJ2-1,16,TGCAGTGCTAGAGATCCGAGCGGGAGCTCCTACAATGAGCAGTTCTTC,CSARDPSGSSYNEQFF
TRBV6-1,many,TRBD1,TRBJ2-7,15,TGTGCCAGCAGTTATTCAGGGGGCGTAAGCTACGAGCAGTACTTC,CASSYSGGVSYEQYF
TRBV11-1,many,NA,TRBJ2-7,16,TGTGCCAGCAGCCCCCCCCCATCGGCGGTGGCCTACGAGCAGTACTTC,CASSPPPSAVAYEQYF
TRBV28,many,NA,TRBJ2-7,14,TGTGCCAGTGTAGTGTCGGGGAGGCTCTACGAGCAGTACTTC,CASVVSGRLYEQYF
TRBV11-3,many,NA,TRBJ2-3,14,TGTGCCAGCAGCTTAACCCCAGCAACAGATACGCAGTATTTT,CASSLTPATDTQYF
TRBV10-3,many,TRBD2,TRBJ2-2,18,TGTGCCATCAGGGGGCTAGCGGAAGAAAGTAAGAACACCGGGGAGCTGTTTTTT,CAIRGLAEESKNTGELFF
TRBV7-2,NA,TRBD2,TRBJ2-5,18,TGTGCCAGCAGCGCCCCCTGGACTAGCGGGATTTCACAAGAGACCCAGTACTTC,CASSAPWTSGISQETQYF
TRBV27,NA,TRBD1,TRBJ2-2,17,TGTGCCAGCAGTTTAATGGACAGGGGGCACGACACCGGGGAGCTGTTTTTT,CASSLMDRGHDTGELFF
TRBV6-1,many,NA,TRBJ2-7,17,TGTGCCAGCAGCCGGGGAGGAGGAGGTACTCTAGGGTACGAGCAGTACTTC,CASSRGGGGTLGYEQYF
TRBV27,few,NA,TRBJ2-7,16,TGTGCCAGCAGTATCCAGTGGCGGGTGGACCCCTACGAGCAGTACTTC,CASSIQWRVDPYEQYF
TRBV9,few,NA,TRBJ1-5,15,TGTGCCAGCAGCGAGGGACCCTCTAGCAATCAGCCCCAGCATTTT,CASSEGPSSNQPQHF
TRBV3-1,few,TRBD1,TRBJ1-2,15,TGTGCCAGCAGCCCCAGACAGGGCAGTAGGTATGGCTACACCTTC,CASSPRQGSRYGYTF
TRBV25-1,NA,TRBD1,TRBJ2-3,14,TGTGCCAGCAGTGAGGGACAGGGTACAGATACGCAGTATTTT,CASSEGQGTDTQYF
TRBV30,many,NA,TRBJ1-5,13,TGTGCCTGGAGTGTACAGGGAGATCAGCCCCAGCATTTT,CAWSVQGDQPQHF
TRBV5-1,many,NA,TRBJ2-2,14,TGCGCCAGCAGCTTGCTGGGGACCACCGGGGAGCTGTTTTTT,CASSLLGTTGELFF
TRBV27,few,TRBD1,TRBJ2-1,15,TGTGCCTGCAGTTACGGGACAGCGGATTTCCAGGGGCAGTTCTTC,CACSYGTADFQGQFF